These 16 T cell receptor beta chains came from one sample sequenced in a study of T cells in women clearing cervical HPV infection. Clones were read by immunoSEQ multiplex PCR, and TCRdb kept only the in-frame ones, dropping some. The sample table sets out about 40,000 clones. Sequencing was carried out using blood buffy coat. These receptors were collected from a woman aged 18-69 years with a cervical HPV16 infection that either progressed to CIN3+ or cleared (not recorded which).

On this clone itself: The read stops 3 residues short of the end of the CDR3; the missing end is completed from the germline J gene. The chain is built from TRBV7-7 and TRBJ2-3; no clear D gene. Germline-derived CDR1 and CDR2 are SSHAT and FNYEAQ (reference sequence). This CDR3 region has 13 residues. CDR3 protein: CASSLGLQETQYF. The DNA read from the CDR3 is TGTGCCAGCAGCTTAGGACTGCAAGAGACG.

The CDR3 sequence: CASSQGVGNEQFF. The CDR3 DNA, read in part, is TGTGCCAGCAGCCAGGGCGTCGGGAATGAG. The chain is built from TRBV11-2 and TRBJ2-1, with D perhaps matching TRBD1 (5 bases). Read data end 3 residues before the CDR3 end; the end is taken from the germline J gene. CDR3 length equals 13 residues. Germline V gives CDR1 SGHAT, CDR2 FQNNGV. Between the trimmed V and J ends, which lost 5 bases and 7 bases, there was a span of 12 bases.

As regards this clone: The read ends 3 residues before the CDR3 terminus; that terminus is restored from the germline J gene. The chain employs TRBV5-1 and TRBJ1-2; TRBD1 matches at 7 bases. This CDR3 contains 14 residues. Germline V gene sequence: CDR1 SGHRS, CDR2 YFSETQ. V was clipped by 0 bases and J by 3 bases; unmatched bases: 2. CDR3 bases read: TGCGCCAGCAGCTTGGATACAGGGGACTATGGC. It translates to CASSLDTGDYG. The complete CDR3 sequence is CASSLDTGDYGYTF.

Notes on this clone: The read comes to an end 3 residues before the CDR3 does, leaving the germline J gene to fill in the end. The chain couples TRBV5-1 to TRBJ2-5; D is perhaps TRBD2 (7 bases). CDR1 is SGHRS and CDR2 is YFSETQ in the germline V gene. CDR3 size: 15 residues. V was pared by 0 bases and J by 3 bases, with 12 bases between. The CDR3 bases that were read are TGCGCCAGCAGCTTGGCCACGGGGGGCGAAGAGACC. Amino acid sequence: CASSLATGGEET. The full CDR3 sequence reads CASSLATGGEETQYF.

Details on this clone: The DNA ends 3 residues before the CDR3 does, and the rest of the CDR3 is filled in from the germline J gene. This rearrangement joins TRBV4-2 to TRBJ1-5, with no clear D. CDR3 length: 13 residues. V lost 0 bases to trimming and J lost 6 bases, with 6 bases between them. Germline values: CDR1 LGHNA, CDR2 YNFKEQ. The CDR3 sequence: CASSQDTVQPQHF. Partial CDR3 DNA: TGTGCCAGCAGCCAAGACACTGTTCAGCCC.

Note on this clone: The read halts 3 residues ahead of the CDR3 end, with the missing end drawn from the germline J gene. The V call is TRBV7-6, the J call TRBJ2-7; D gene ambiguous. The ends were cut back, 5 bases at V and 3 bases at J, with 14 bases in the middle. CDR3 length: 14 residues. Germline V gene sequence: CDR1 SGHVS, CDR2 FNYEAQ. The part of the CDR3 DNA that was read is TGTGCCAGCAGCCCCCCGAACAGTTTCTACGAG. This translates into CASSPPNSFYE. The full CDR3 sequence reads CASSPPNSFYEQYF.

A note on this clone: The read falls 3 residues short of the CDR3 end, and the missing part is taken from the germline J gene. The chain couples TRBV12-3 or TRBV12-4 to TRBJ2-1, with TRBD2 as a possible D gene (7 bases). The CDR3 consists of 16 residues. V lost 1 base and J 3 bases, leaving 13 bases between the germline ends. CDR3 protein: CASSLVAGAYYNEQFF. CDR3 bases read: TGTGCCAGCAGTTTAGTCGCGGGGGCTTACTACAATGAG.

Worth noting for this clone: The read terminates 3 residues ahead of where the CDR3 ends, so the germline J gene completes it. The chain couples TRBV2 to TRBJ1-2; TRBD1 aligns across 9 bases. The CDR3 has 14 amino acids. Germline V gives CDR1 SNHLY, CDR2 FYNNEI. CDR3 sequence: CATRQGDATLGYTF. Partial CDR3 DNA: TGTGCCACCAGACAGGGGGACGCAACCCTGGGC.

Concerning this clone itself: The CDR3 end lies 3 residues beyond the end of the read and is filled in from the germline J gene. The chain combines TRBV7-2 with TRBJ2-3; D is uncertain. The CDR3 contains 15 residues. Germline CDR1 is SGHTA and CDR2 is FQGNSA. The V gene lost 0 bases and the J gene lost 0 bases, with 7 bases spanning the gap. The DNA read from the CDR3 is TGTGCCAGCAGCTTAGCTACAGCTAGCACAGATACG. This codes for CASSLATASTDT. The full-length CDR3 reads as CASSLATASTDTQYF.

For this clone: The observed sequence ends 3 residues before the CDR3 terminus, with the missing tail filled in from the germline J gene. This rearrangement joins TRBV7-2 to TRBJ1-2; D is ambiguous. The CDR3 spans 15 residues. Germline CDR1 reads SGHTA; CDR2 reads FQGNSA. The sequenced part of the CDR3 DNA is TGTGCCAGCAGCTTAGGGATTAGCTCAAACAATGAC. Its translation is CASSLGISSNND. The whole CDR3 is CASSLGISSNNDYTF.

On this clone: The CDR3 goes on 3 residues after the read ends, and that part is filled in from the germline J gene. V and J are TRBV6-2 or TRBV6-3 and TRBJ2-3, with TRBD1 matching 8 bases. This CDR3 is 14 amino acids long. The V gene's germline CDR1 is MNHEY and CDR2 SVGEGT. V was clipped by 5 bases and J by 0 bases; unmatched bases: 1. Partial CDR3 DNA: TGTGCCAGCAGTCGGACAGGGAGCACAGATACG. It translates to CASSRTGSTDT. Given in full, the CDR3 is CASSRTGSTDTQYF.

Worth noting for this clone: The DNA ends 3 residues before the CDR3 does, and the rest of the CDR3 is filled in from the germline J gene. This chain uses TRBV29-1 with TRBJ2-6; 7 bases agree with TRBD1. The germline V gene encodes CDR1 SQVTM and CDR2 ANQGSEA. Trimming at V came to 7 bases and at J to 4 bases, leaving 4 bases not matched to a gene. The CDR3 has 13 amino acids. The CDR3 DNA, read in part, is TGCAGCGCCACAGGGGCCGGGGCCAACGTC. This encodes CSATGAGANV. The entire CDR3 reads CSATGAGANVLTF.

CDR3 DNA, as far as it was read: TGTGCCAGCAGGCCATCTACTTTCGGCACAGATACG. As protein: CASRPSTFGTDT. The whole CDR3 protein is CASRPSTFGTDTQYF. J is TRBJ2-3 and V is TRBV12-3 or TRBV12-4; D ambiguous. The CDR3 end lies 3 residues beyond the end of the read and is filled in from the germline J gene. This CDR3 is built from 15 residues. V dropped 6 bases and J dropped 1 base, with 14 bases sitting between them.

Remarks on this clone: The CDR3 end falls 3 residues outside the read, so it is completed with the germline J gene. The chain joins TRBV18 to TRBJ2-2; 7 bases fit TRBD1. Germline CDR1 and CDR2: KGHSH and LQKENI. The CDR3 has 15 amino acids. The CDR3 is CASSPPGQINEKLFF. The CDR3 bases that were read are TGTGCCAGCTCACCACCGGGACAGATTAATGAAAAG.

CDR3 in amino acids: CASSRTGLAGELFF. The covered CDR3 bases are TGTGCCAGCAGCCGGACGGGGTTGGCCGGGGAG. This sequence joins TRBV7-2 and TRBJ2-2, with a possible D match to TRBD2 (5 bases). Read coverage stops 3 residues before the CDR3 terminus; the germline J gene supplies the remainder. This CDR3 region has 14 residues. Germline V gene sequence: CDR1 SGHTA, CDR2 FQGNSA. The germline V and J ends were trimmed by 5 bases and 6 bases, with 13 bases remaining between them.

A remark on this clone: Coverage ceases 3 residues before the CDR3 finishes, and the germline J gene fills in the end. The rearrangement links TRBV5-4 to TRBJ1-2, with TRBD1 as a possible D gene (5 bases). The CDR3 is 13 residues long. Trimming stripped 0 bases from V and 4 bases from J, with 7 bases between. Germline V gene data show CDR1 as SGHNT and CDR2 as YYREEE (reference sequence). CDR3 DNA, as far as it was read: TGTGCCAGCAGCTTGGTCGGGGGCTATGGC. Translated: CASSLVGGYG. The whole CDR3 reads CASSLVGGYGYTF. The full variable domain, with the rest looked up from reference TRBV5-4 and TRBJ1-2, is ETGVTQSPTHLIKTRGQQVTLRCSSQSGHNTVSWYQQALGQGPQFIFQYYREEENGRGNFPPRFSGLQFPNYSSELNVNALELDDSALYLCASSLVGGYGYTFGSGTRLTVV.